These T cell receptor beta chains were read from a single sample in a study of post-analysis software for immune sequencing data. MiXCR, run by TCRdb on the PCR reads, gives a single entry per CDR3 protein. The table lists fewer than 850,000 distinct CDR3 sequences, around 27% of them singletons. The specimen sequenced was blood. Source of these receptors: a girl aged 5-17 years with multiple sclerosis. Both conserved end residues are part of each CDR3. A D gene is named only where the DNA matches it firmly. Some rows mark clone size as missing; the rest say once, few, many or name a class of expanded clone.

TRBV12-3/TRBV12-4	18	-	TRBJ2-1	-	TGTGCCGGCGGTAGCCCGGAGGATTCGTTGAGCTCCTACAATGAGCAGTTCTTC	CAGGSPEDSLSSYNEQFF
TRBV6-2/TRBV6-3	16	once	TRBJ1-6	-	TGTGCCAGCAGTCCAGACGCCCGAGAGTATAATTCACCCCTCCACTTT	CASSPDAREYNSPLHF
TRBV6-5	14	-	TRBJ1-1	TRBD1	TGTGCCAGCACCCTGGGACAGGGGAACACTGAAGCTTTCTTT	CASTLGQGNTEAFF
TRBV7-2	15	few	TRBJ2-5	-	TGTGCCAGCAGCTTATCAGGCGGGGTCCGGGAGACCCAGTACTTC	CASSLSGGVRETQYF
TRBV10-3	15	few	TRBJ2-7	-	TGTGCCATCAGTGAGTCGAGCAGGGGTGGGTACGAGCAGTACTTC	CAISESSRGGYEQYF
TRBV11-2	16	few	TRBJ2-4	-	TGTGCCAGCAGCTTTGGCAGGGGATTAGCCAAAAACATTCAGTACTTC	CASSFGRGLAKNIQYF
TRBV2	14	-	TRBJ2-1	-	TGTGCCAGCAGCAATGACAGGTCGAACAATGAGCAGTTCTTC	CASSNDRSNNEQFF
TRBV4-3	16	-	TRBJ2-3	-	TGCGCCAGCAGCCAGGATCGACTTACTAACACAGATACGCAGTATTTT	CASSQDRLTNTDTQYF
TRBV6-4	14	-	TRBJ2-7	TRBD2	TGTGCCAGCAGTGACTCGGGGACTAGCGGTGAGCAGTACTTC	CASSDSGTSGEQYF
TRBV12-3/TRBV12-4	14	-	TRBJ2-7	-	TGTGCCAGCAGTTTTCAACTGGCCTCCTACGAGCAGTACTTC	CASSFQLASYEQYF
TRBV5-5	15	-	TRBJ2-5	-	TGTGCCAGCAGCTATCAAACAGGGTACCAAGAGACCCAGTACTTC	CASSYQTGYQETQYF
TRBV6-6	16	-	TRBJ1-1	TRBD1	TGTGCCAGCAGTTACGGGGGACAGGGGATGAACACTGAAGCTTTCTTT	CASSYGGQGMNTEAFF
TRBV4-3	17	-	TRBJ2-5	TRBD1	TGCGCCAGCAGCCAAGACTGGGCGGGACAGGCACAAGAGACCCAGTACTTC	CASSQDWAGQAQETQYF
TRBV5-1	15	-	TRBJ1-2	TRBD1	TGCGCCAGCAGCAATCCGGACAGGGGTTTCTATGGCTACACCTTC	CASSNPDRGFYGYTF
TRBV6-2/TRBV6-3	15	-	TRBJ1-5	TRBD1	TGTGCCAGCACCCCGGGGACAGGGGGTTGGCAGCCCCAGCATTTT	CASTPGTGGWQPQHF
TRBV11-2	16	-	TRBJ1-1	TRBD1	TGTGCCAGCAGCTTATGGCAGGGGGCTCTGAACACTGAAGCTTTCTTT	CASSLWQGALNTEAFF
TRBV18	15	-	TRBJ1-5	-	TGTGCCAGCTCACCACCGGGGGAGCGGGATCAGCCCCAGCATTTT	CASSPPGERDQPQHF
TRBV10-3	16	-	TRBJ2-1	-	TGTGCCATCAGTGACGGGATCAGGGACGGTAATAATGAGCAGTTCTTC	CAISDGIRDGNNEQFF
TRBV20-1	11	-	TRBJ2-3	-	TGCAGTGCCTGGGGCCCAGATACGCAGTATTTT	CSAWGPDTQYF
TRBV10-3	11	once	TRBJ1-1	-	TGTGCCATCCAGGTGAACGCTGAAGCTTTCTTT	CAIQVNAEAFF
TRBV7-2	14	many	TRBJ2-7	TRBD2	TGTGCCAGCAGCTCGACTAGCGCCTCCTACGAGCAGTACTTC	CASSSTSASYEQYF
TRBV20-1	16	few	TRBJ1-1	-	TGCAGTGCTAGCAAACATGGAGGGACCTCGAACACTGAAGCTTTCTTT	CSASKHGGTSNTEAFF
TRBV6-6	14	few	TRBJ1-2	-	TGTGCCAGCAGCCCGGACGGGGAAGCTTATGGCTACACCTTC	CASSPDGEAYGYTF
TRBV28	16	-	TRBJ1-4	-	TGTGCCAGCAGTTTAGTGGCAGCTTCAACTAATGAAAAACTGTTTTTT	CASSLVAASTNEKLFF
TRBV18	15	-	TRBJ1-5	-	TGTGCCAGCTCACCAGAGGGATTTAGGGATCAGCCCCAGCATTTT	CASSPEGFRDQPQHF
TRBV3-1	15	-	TRBJ1-5	-	TGTGCCAGCAGCCAAGGATGGACAGGCAATCAGCCCCAGCATTTT	CASSQGWTGNQPQHF
TRBV10-3	14	-	TRBJ2-1	-	TGTGCCATCAGTGAGTCGAAGGGGGTCCCGGAGCAGTTCTTC	CAISESKGVPEQFF
TRBV4-1	16	-	TRBJ2-3	TRBD2	TGCGCCAGCAGCCTAGGACTAGCGGTCTACACAGATACGCAGTATTTT	CASSLGLAVYTDTQYF
TRBV12-3/TRBV12-4	13	-	TRBJ2-7	-	TGTGCCAGCAGCCTACTACAGGTAGGCGAGCAGTACTTC	CASSLLQVGEQYF
TRBV7-2	16	-	TRBJ2-3	-	TGTGCCAGCAGCTTAACGTGGGGGGGCCCCTCAGATACGCAGTATTTT	CASSLTWGGPSDTQYF
TRBV27	13	-	TRBJ2-7	TRBD2	TGTGCCACCAGTCGGCGGGAGGGGTACGAGCAGTACTTC	CATSRREGYEQYF
TRBV21-1	16	-	TRBJ1-6	-	TGTGCCAGCAGTCCAAGGCGGGGGCGACGGAGATCACCCCTCCACTTT	CASSPRRGRRRSPLHF
TRBV28	12	-	TRBJ1-2	-	TGTGCCAGCAGTTTTGGTCGCTATGGCTACACCTTC	CASSFGRYGYTF
TRBV20-1	13	few	TRBJ1-5	-	TGCAGTGCTAGGGGGGACCCCCATCAGCCCCAGCATTTT	CSARGDPHQPQHF
TRBV7-2	15	few	TRBJ2-7	TRBD1	TGTGCCAGCAGCTTAGCTCTGGGACAGAGCTACGAGCAGTACTTC	CASSLALGQSYEQYF
TRBV5-1	14	-	TRBJ2-1	-	TGCGCCAGCAGCCTAAATCTAGAGCCCAATGAGCAGTTCTTC	CASSLNLEPNEQFF
TRBV5-1	15	few	TRBJ1-1	-	TGCGCCAGCAGCTTGTTGGCAGGGACGAACACTGAAGCTTTCTTT	CASSLLAGTNTEAFF
TRBV29-1	17	few	TRBJ2-4	TRBD1	TGCAGCGTTGAAGCCGAACAGGGGCGACTAGCCAAAAACATTCAGTACTTC	CSVEAEQGRLAKNIQYF
TRBV7-9	13	few	TRBJ2-5	-	TGTGCCAGCAGCTTTGTAGGTGACGAGACCCAGTACTTC	CASSFVGDETQYF
TRBV7-2	15	few	TRBJ2-7	-	TGTGCCAGCAGCTCTGAAGGGGGGTGGACCTACGAGCAGTACTTC	CASSSEGGWTYEQYF
TRBV11-2	15	few	TRBJ2-7	TRBD2	TGTGCCAGCAGCCCGCGGGGGGAGTTCTCCTACGAGCAGTACTTC	CASSPRGEFSYEQYF
TRBV20-1	14	-	TRBJ1-4	-	TGCAGTGCTAGAGATGCAATCACTAATGAAAAACGGTTTTTT	CSARDAITNEKRFF
TRBV29-1	13	few	TRBJ1-1	-	TGCAGCGTCCAACAGCGGGGAGACACTGAAGCTTTCTTT	CSVQQRGDTEAFF
TRBV7-2	14	-	TRBJ2-4	TRBD2	TGTGCCAGCAGTCCCGGGACTAGCGAAAACATTCAGTACTTC	CASSPGTSENIQYF
TRBV6-5	16	many	TRBJ2-1	TRBD1	TGTGCCAGCAGTTACTCGTCAGGGGGCGCCCACAATGAGCAGTTCTTC	CASSYSSGGAHNEQFF
TRBV6-5	15	few	TRBJ1-4	-	TGTGCCAGCAGTTACTTTTTCGGAGGCGATGAAAAACTGTTTTTT	CASSYFFGGDEKLFF